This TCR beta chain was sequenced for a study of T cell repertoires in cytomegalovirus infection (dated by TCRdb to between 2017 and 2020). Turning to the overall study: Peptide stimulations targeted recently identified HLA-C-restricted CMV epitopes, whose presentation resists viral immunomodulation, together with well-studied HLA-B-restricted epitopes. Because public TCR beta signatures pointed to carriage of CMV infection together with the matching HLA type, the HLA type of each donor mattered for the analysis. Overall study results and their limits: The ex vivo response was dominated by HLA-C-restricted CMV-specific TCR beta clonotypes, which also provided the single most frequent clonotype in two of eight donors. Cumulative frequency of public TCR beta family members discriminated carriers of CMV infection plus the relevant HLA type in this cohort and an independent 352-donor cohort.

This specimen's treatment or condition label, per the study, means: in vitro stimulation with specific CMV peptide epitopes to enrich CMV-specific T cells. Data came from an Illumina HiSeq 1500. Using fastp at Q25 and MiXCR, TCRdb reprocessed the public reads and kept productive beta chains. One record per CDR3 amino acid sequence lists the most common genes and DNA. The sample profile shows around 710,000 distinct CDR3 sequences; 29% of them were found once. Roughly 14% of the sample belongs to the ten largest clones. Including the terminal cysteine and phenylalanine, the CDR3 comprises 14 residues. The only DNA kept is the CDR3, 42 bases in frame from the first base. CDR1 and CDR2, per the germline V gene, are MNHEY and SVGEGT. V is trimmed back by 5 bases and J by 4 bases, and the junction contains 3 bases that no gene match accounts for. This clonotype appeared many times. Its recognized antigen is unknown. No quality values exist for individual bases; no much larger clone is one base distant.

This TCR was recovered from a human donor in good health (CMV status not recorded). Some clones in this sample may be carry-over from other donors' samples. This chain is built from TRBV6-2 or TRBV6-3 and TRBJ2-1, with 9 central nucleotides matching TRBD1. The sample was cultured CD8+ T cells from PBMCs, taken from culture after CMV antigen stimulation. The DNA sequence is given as TGTGCCAGCAGTCGGACAGGGGAGTACAATGAGCAGTTCTTC. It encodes CASSRTGEYNEQFF.